Listed here are 15 T cell receptor beta chains from one sample, sequenced in a study of human T cells and chemical hapten exposure. TCRdb redid the calling of the RACE reads with MiXCR, one entry per CDR3 protein. The top ten hold under 3% of the sample, which has 370,000 or so distinct CDR3 sequences, more than 4.5% seen once. Time point in this sample: patch test 1, 2 weeks after DPC sensitization. As for treatment: therapeutic diphenylcyclopropenone sensitization with weekly scalp DPC. Sequenced here: whole blood, sampled in connection with sensitization to the hapten diphenylcyclopropenone (DPC). These receptors originate from a woman aged 45-59 years with alopecia areata. Some clones in this sample may be carry-over from other donors' samples.

This clonotype was observed at least ten times. The chain is built from TRBV14 and TRBJ1-6; a weak D match, TRBD1 (6 bases). This CDR3 has 15 amino acids. Germline V gene lookup returns CDR1 SGHDN and CDR2 FVKESK. Trimming shortened V by 1 base and J by 9 bases, and 13 bases separated the two germline ends. The CDR3 coding sequence is TGTGCCAGCAGCCAAGGGGGGGGCTTGAGTTCACCCCTCCACTTT. Translation gives CASSQGGGLSSPLHF.

This rearrangement joins TRBV9 to TRBJ2-5, with TRBD2 matching 11 bases. This CDR3 contains 17 residues. V dropped 0 bases and J dropped 2; count of bases not matched to a gene: 6. CDR1 and CDR2 (germline): SGDLS, YYNGEE. CDR3: CASSVDPSGGTQETQYF. CDR3 coding DNA: TGTGCCAGCAGCGTAGATCCTAGCGGGGGGACACAAGAGACCCAGTACTTC.

In its sample, this clonotype was seen a few times. V is TRBV6-6 and J is TRBJ2-7; TRBD1 matches 9 bases. The junction had 7 bases not matched to a gene; V was cut back by 7 bases and J by 3 bases. This CDR3 spans 14 amino acids. The V gene's germline CDR1 is MNHNY and CDR2 SVGAGI (reference sequence). CDR3 region: CASKGTGRDYEQYF. The CDR3 bases are TGTGCCAGCAAGGGGACAGGGAGGGACTACGAGCAGTACTTC.

This clonotype came up many times. This chain links TRBV12-3 or TRBV12-4 with TRBJ1-6; a possible D gene is TRBD1 (6 bases). This CDR3 region has 15 residues. The germline V and J ends were trimmed by 2 bases and 9 bases, with 14 bases remaining between them. CDR3 residues: CASSLRGGIVSPLHF. For the CDR3, the DNA is TGTGCCAGCAGTTTACGGGGGGGCATCGTTTCACCCCTCCACTTT.

The table lists this clonotype with many counts. J is TRBJ2-2 and V is TRBV28; perhaps TRBD2 as D (5 bases). CDR1 MDHEN and CDR2 SYDVKM come from the germline V gene. Deletions cut 2 bases from V and 5 bases from J, with 12 bases between. The CDR3 has 15 residues. CDR3 sequence: CASSLVRRGTGELFF. The CDR3 DNA is TGTGCCAGCAGTTTAGTCAGGCGAGGGACCGGGGAGCTGTTTTTT.

This clonotype was detected ten times or more. V and J are TRBV28 and TRBJ2-7; TRBD1 or TRBD2 may be the D gene (5 bases each). Trimming took off 5 bases at V and 8 bases at J, with 16 bases between the two ends. The germline V gene encodes CDR1 MDHEN and CDR2 SYDVKM. There are 13 residues in the CDR3. The CDR3: CASSLQSGPQQYF. The CDR3 region has the DNA TGTGCCAGCAGTCTCCAGTCGGGACCCCAGCAGTACTTC.

This clonotype came up many times. The genes are TRBV13 and TRBJ2-1; 7 bases map to TRBD2. CDR1 is PRHDT, CDR2 FYEKMQ, per germline (reference sequence). The CDR3 loop spans 16 amino acids. Trimming at V came to 5 bases and at J to 5 bases, leaving 12 bases not matched to a gene. CDR3 amino acids: CASSPQWGLIDNEQFF. CDR3 nucleotide sequence: TGTGCCAGCAGCCCGCAGTGGGGACTAATTGACAATGAGCAGTTCTTC.

This clonotype was found a few times. The gene calls are TRBV6-1 and TRBJ2-7; 10 nucleotides match TRBD1. The V gene end was trimmed by 8 bases and the J gene end by 4 bases; junction bases not matched to a gene: 5. CDR1 is MNHNS and CDR2 is SASEGT in the germline V gene. The CDR3 is made up of 13 amino acids. The CDR3 protein is CASRDRGRYEQYF. The CDR3 DNA reads TGTGCCAGCCGGGACAGGGGACGGTACGAGCAGTACTTC.

The gene calls are TRBV20-1 and TRBJ2-3; 7 bases line up with TRBD2. The CDR3 consists of 16 residues. The germline CDR1 and CDR2 sequences are DFQATT and SNEGSKA (reference sequence). V gave up 5 bases and J gave up 4 bases; unmatched junction bases: 15. CDR3 residues: CSAPSIGAGVSDTQYF. In DNA form, the CDR3 reads TGCAGTGCTCCCTCCATAGGGGCGGGAGTCTCAGATACGCAGTATTTT.

V gene TRBV6-5 combines with J gene TRBJ1-4; TRBD1 is a possible D gene (6 bases). CDR1 and CDR2 from the germline V gene are MNHEY and SVGAGI. The CDR3 is 16 amino acids. The ends were cut back, 4 bases at V and 3 bases at J, with 15 bases in the middle. CDR3 residues: CASSSRGGEANEKLFF. The CDR3 coding sequence is TGTGCCAGCAGTTCCCGAGGGGGGGAAGCTAATGAAAAACTGTTTTTT.

At least ten counts were recorded for this clonotype. The chain carries TRBV29-1 and TRBJ2-1; no definite D call. The CDR3 length is 13 residues. Germline V gene lookup returns CDR1 SQVTM and CDR2 ANQGSEA. Trimming removed 3 bases from V and 4 bases from J, with 10 bases in between. The CDR3 DNA sequence: TGCAGCGTTGAGCATTCTGGGTACAATGAGCAGTTCTTC. This gives the protein CSVEHSGYNEQFF.

The chain has TRBV9 and TRBJ1-1; D call uncertain. Between the trimmed V and J ends, which lost 0 bases and 4 bases, there was a span of 7 bases. CDR1 and CDR2 (germline): SGDLS, YYNGEE. CDR3 size: 13 residues. CDR3 coding DNA: TGTGCCAGCAGCGTAGCTGGGTCCACTGAAGCTTTCTTT. Translating gives CASSVAGSTEAFF.

The rearrangement uses TRBV6-6 and TRBJ2-4; tentatively, D is TRBD1 or TRBD2 (5 bases each). V was trimmed by 4 bases and J by 5 bases, leaving 9 bases between them. The CDR3 covers 13 residues. Germline lookup yields CDR1 MNHNY and CDR2 SVGAGI (reference sequence). CDR3 residues: CASSSGDQNIQYF. In DNA form, the CDR3 reads TGTGCCAGCAGTTCTGGGGACCAAAACATTCAGTACTTC.

This clonotype was counted ten times or more. CDR3 residues: CSALQWTGELFF. In DNA form, the CDR3 reads TGCAGTGCTTTGCAGTGGACCGGGGAGCTGTTTTTT. The gene calls are TRBV20-1 and TRBJ2-2; D gene unclear. V was pared by 5 bases and J by 5 bases, with 9 bases between. The CDR3 covers 12 residues. Germline lookup yields CDR1 DFQATT and CDR2 SNEGSKA (reference sequence).

Of note for this clonotype: Being one base from a much bigger clone, this may be a read error. A read error is likely, as this CDR3 ends without the conserved phenylalanine or tryptophan. This chain links TRBV7-9 with TRBJ2-3; D remains ambiguous. Germline V gene lookup returns CDR1 SEHNR and CDR2 FQNEAQ (reference sequence). Trimming pared 8 bases from V and 0 bases from J, leaving 6 bases between. The CDR3 covers 12 residues. The CDR3 loop is CASLPSTDTQYL. CDR3 bases: TGTGCCAGCCTCCCTAGCACAGATACGCAGTATCTT.